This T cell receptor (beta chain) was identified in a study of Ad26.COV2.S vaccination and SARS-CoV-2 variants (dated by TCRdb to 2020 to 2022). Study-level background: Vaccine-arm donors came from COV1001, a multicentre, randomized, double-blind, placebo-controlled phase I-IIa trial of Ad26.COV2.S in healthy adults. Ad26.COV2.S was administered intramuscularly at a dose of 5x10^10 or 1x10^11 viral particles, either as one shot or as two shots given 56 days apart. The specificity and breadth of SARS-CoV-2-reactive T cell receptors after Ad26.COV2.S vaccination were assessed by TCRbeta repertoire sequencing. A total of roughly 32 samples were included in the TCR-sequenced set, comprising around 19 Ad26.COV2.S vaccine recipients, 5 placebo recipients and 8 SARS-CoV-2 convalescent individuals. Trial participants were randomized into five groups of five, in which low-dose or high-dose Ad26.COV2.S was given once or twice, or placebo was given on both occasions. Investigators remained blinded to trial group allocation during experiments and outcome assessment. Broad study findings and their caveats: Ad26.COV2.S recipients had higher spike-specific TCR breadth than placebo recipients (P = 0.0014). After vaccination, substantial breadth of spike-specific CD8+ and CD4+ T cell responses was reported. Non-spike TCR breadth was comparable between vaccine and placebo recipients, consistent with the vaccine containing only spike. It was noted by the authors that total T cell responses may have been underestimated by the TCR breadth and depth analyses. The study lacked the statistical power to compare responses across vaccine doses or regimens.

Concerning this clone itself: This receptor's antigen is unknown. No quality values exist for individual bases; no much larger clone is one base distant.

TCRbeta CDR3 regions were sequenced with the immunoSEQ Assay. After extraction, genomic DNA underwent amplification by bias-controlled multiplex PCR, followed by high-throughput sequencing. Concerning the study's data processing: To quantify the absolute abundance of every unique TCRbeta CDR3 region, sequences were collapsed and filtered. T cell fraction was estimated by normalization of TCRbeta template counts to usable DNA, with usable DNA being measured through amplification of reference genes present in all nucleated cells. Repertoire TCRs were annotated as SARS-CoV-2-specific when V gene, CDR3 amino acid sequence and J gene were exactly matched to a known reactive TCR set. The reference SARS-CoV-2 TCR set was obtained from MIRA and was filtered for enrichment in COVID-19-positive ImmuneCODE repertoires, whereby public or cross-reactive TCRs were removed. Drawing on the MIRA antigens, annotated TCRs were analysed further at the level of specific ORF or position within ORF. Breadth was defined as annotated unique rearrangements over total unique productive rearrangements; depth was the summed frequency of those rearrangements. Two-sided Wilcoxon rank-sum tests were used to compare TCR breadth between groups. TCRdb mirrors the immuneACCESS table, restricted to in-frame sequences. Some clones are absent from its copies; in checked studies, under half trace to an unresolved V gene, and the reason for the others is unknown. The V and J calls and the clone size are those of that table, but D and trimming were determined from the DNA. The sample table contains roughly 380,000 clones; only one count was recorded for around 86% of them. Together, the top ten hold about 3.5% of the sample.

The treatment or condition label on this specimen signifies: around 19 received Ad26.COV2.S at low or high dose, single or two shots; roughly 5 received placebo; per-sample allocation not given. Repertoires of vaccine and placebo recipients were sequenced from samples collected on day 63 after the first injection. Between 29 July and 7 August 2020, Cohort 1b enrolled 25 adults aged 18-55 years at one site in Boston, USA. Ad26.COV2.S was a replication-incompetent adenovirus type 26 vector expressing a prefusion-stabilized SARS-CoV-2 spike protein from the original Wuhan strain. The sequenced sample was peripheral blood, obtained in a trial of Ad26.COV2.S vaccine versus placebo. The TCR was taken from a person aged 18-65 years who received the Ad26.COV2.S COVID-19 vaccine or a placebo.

The DNA reads as follows: TGTGCCAGCAGCACCGGGACATCCTCCTACAATGAGCAGTTCTTC. Translated, it reads CASSTGTSSYNEQFF. The V and J segments used are TRBV5-8 and TRBJ2-1, with a weak D call of TRBD1 (6 bases match). The germline V gene specifies SGHTS as CDR1 and YDEGEE as CDR2. Relative to germline, V is 4 bases shorter and J is 0 bases shorter, with 11 bases between their ends. Including cysteine and phenylalanine, the CDR3 has 15 amino acids. The retained sequence is limited to the CDR3, 45 bases, with the frame set at the first base. Outside the CDR3, residues come from the reference TRBV5-8 and TRBJ2-1 proteins, so the full variable domain is: EAGVTQSPTHLIKTRGQQATLRCSPISGHTSVYWYQQALGLGLQFLLWYDEGEERNRGNFPPRFSGRQFPNYSSELNVNALELEDSALYLCASSTGTSSYNEQFFGPGTRLTVL.